The 18 T cell receptor beta chains presented below share a single source sample, sequenced in a study of diagnostic markers for celiac disease. TCRdb reprocessed the reads and reports one entry per CDR3 protein, with no DNA. The sample totals under 4,000 distinct CDR3 sequences. Sequencing was carried out using either unsorted cells or a sorted T cell fraction (not recorded which). The receptors here all came from a human donor. This table probably holds off-target reads from a library built for another chain.

The chain couples TRBV6-5 to TRBJ1-3; TCRdb's D call of TRBD1 is untestable without DNA. The CDR3 is 13 amino acids. Germline V CDR1 and CDR2: MNHEY, SVGAGI. The CDR3 loop reads CATRTASGNTIYF.

This clonotype is labeled medium-sized based on frequency. This chain uses TRBV28 with TRBJ1-1; TCRdb indicates TRBD1, and absent DNA this call remains unverified. In germline, CDR1 is MDHEN, CDR2 SYDVKM. This CDR3 is built from 15 residues. The CDR3 is CASSLYSDGPLEAFF.

This clonotype is deemed medium-sized (0.01 to 0.1%) by its frequency. This chain joins TRBV18 and TRBJ2-7; the TRBD1 assignment by TCRdb is unverifiable without DNA. The CDR3 is made up of 15 amino acids. In germline, CDR1 is KGHSH, CDR2 LQKENI. CDR3 loop: CASSRSRGEQGEQYF.

This clonotype is medium-sized by frequency. This chain links TRBV7-9 with TRBJ1-3. CDR3 length: 16 residues. CDR1 is SEHNR, CDR2 FQNEAQ, per germline (reference sequence). CDR3 protein: CASSLAQPGSGNTIYF.

By frequency, this clonotype registers medium-sized. The chain recombines TRBV5-5 with TRBJ2-1; TCRdb selects TRBD1, and the lack of DNA leaves this call unchecked. This CDR3 contains 14 residues. CDR1 and CDR2 from the germline V gene are SGHKS and YYEKEE (reference sequence). The CDR3 is CASSLGGGLNEQFF.

V and J are TRBV7-2 and TRBJ1-2. Germline V CDR1 and CDR2: SGHTA, FQGNSA. This CDR3 spans 15 amino acids. This CDR3 reads CASGILGRTNYGYTF. Looking up the rest from reference TRBV7-2 and TRBJ1-2 gives the full variable domain: GAGVSQSPSNKVTEKGKDVELRCDPISGHTALYWYRQSLGQGLEFLIYFQGNSAPDKSGLPSDRFSAERTGGSVSTLTIQRTQQEDSAVYLCASGILGRTNYGYTFGSGTRLTVV.

This clonotype is identified as medium-sized from frequency. J is TRBJ1-1 and V is TRBV20-1; without DNA, the TCRdb call of TRBD1 cannot be checked. The CDR3 totals 14 residues. The germline V gene encodes CDR1 DFQATT and CDR2 SNEGSKA (reference sequence). CDR3: CSARGPDRVVFAFF.

This chain uses TRBV20-1 with TRBJ2-1; TCRdb's D call, TRBD2, is unchecked because there is no DNA. CDR3 size: 15 residues. CDR1 is DFQATT, CDR2 SNEGSKA, per germline (reference sequence). This CDR3 is CSAREGIAPHNEQFF.

The chain has TRBV7-2 and TRBJ1-5; without DNA, the TCRdb call of TRBD1 cannot be checked. Germline loops: CDR1 SGHTA, CDR2 FQGNSA. This CDR3 is built from 13 residues. CDR3: CASSRQVNQPQHF.

This clonotype is medium-sized by frequency. This chain joins TRBV20-1 and TRBJ1-4; absent DNA, TCRdb's TRBD1 call cannot be checked. The CDR3 runs to 12 residues. Germline CDR1 DFQATT, CDR2 SNEGSKA (reference sequence). The CDR3 sequence: CSARDPRGKLFF.

This clonotype is classed as medium-sized (0.01 to 0.1%) by frequency. The CDR3 loop reads CASSLGTTNTEAFF. The chain combines TRBV28 with TRBJ1-1. The CDR3 covers 14 residues. Germline CDR1 MDHEN, CDR2 SYDVKM.

V gene TRBV6-5 combines with J gene TRBJ1-5. Per the germline V gene, CDR1 is MNHEY and CDR2 is SVGAGI. The CDR3 consists of 12 residues. The CDR3: CASSYRGGPQHF.

The rearrangement uses TRBV7-2 and TRBJ1-2; lacking DNA, the TRBD1 call made by TCRdb goes unchecked. CDR3 length: 15 residues. Germline CDR1 and CDR2: SGHTA and FQGNSA. CDR3 sequence: CASSLAGQSSYGYTF.

This chain joins TRBV29-1 and TRBJ1-1; the D call from TCRdb, TRBD1, cannot be confirmed without DNA. This CDR3 spans 11 amino acids. Germline V gene data show CDR1 as SQVTM and CDR2 as ANQGSEA. This chain's CDR3 is CSVRQGTEAFF.

The chain couples TRBV30 to TRBJ2-1; the D gene TCRdb calls, TRBD1, cannot be checked with no DNA. The length of the CDR3 is 11 residues. Germline V gene data show CDR1 as GTSNPN and CDR2 as SVGIG (reference sequence). This chain's CDR3 is CAWTGGHEQFF.

The V call is TRBV7-8, the J call TRBJ2-1. Germline V gene lookup returns CDR1 SGHVS and CDR2 FQNEAQ. The CDR3 length is 15 residues. CDR3 residues: CASTSYRDSYNEQFF.

The chain joins TRBV28 to TRBJ2-3; the TCRdb call, TRBD2, lacks DNA for checking. Germline assignment: CDR1 MDHEN and CDR2 SYDVKM. The CDR3 length is 19 residues. The CDR3 sequence: CASSPPWASGGENTDTQYF.

The chain uses TRBV18 and TRBJ1-4; TCRdb's D call, TRBD1, is unchecked because there is no DNA. Germline V lookup: CDR1 KGHSH, CDR2 LQKENI. The CDR3 contains 16 residues. The CDR3 sequence is CASSPFDRATNEKLFF.